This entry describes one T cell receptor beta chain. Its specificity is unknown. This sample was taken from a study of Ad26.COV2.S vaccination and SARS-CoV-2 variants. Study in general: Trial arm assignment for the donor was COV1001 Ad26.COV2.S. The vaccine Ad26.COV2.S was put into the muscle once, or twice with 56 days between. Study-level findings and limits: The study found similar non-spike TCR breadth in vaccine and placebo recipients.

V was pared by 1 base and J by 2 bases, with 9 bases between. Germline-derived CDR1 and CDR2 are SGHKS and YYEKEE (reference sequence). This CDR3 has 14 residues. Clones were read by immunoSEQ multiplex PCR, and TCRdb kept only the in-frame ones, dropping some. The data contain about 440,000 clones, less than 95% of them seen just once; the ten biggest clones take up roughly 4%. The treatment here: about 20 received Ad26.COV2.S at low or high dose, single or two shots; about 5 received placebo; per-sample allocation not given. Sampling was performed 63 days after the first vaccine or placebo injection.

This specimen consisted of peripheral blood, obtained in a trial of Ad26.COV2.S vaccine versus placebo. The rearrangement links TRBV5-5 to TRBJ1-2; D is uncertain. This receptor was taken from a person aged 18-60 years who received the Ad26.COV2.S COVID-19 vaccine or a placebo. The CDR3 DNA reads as TGTGCCAGCAGCTTGCGCGCTATGAACTATGGCTACACCTTC. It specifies CASSLRAMNYGYTF.